The entry that follows covers one TCR beta chain sequence. The sample is drawn from a study of shared clonotypes between healthy human individuals. The V end was cut by 4 bases, the J end by 5 bases, with 15 bases between. The CDR3 has 14 residues. Germline V gene sequence: CDR1 SGHRS, CDR2 YFSETQ. Some 30,000 T cell genomes (around 300 ng DNA) went into each PBMC replicate. The repertoire was sequenced with immunoSEQ multiplex PCR; TCRdb's copy has only in-frame clones and lacks some. Among roughly 500,000 clones listed, around 73% were seen once. The sample comprised PBMCs. The TCR was taken from a woman between 40 and 50 years old in good health. Some clones in this sample may be carry-over from other donors' samples. This chain links TRBV5-1 with TRBJ2-5; no reliable D call. For the CDR3, the DNA is TGCGCCAGCAGCCCAGGCCAACGGATGGAGACCCAGTACTTC. It translates to CASSPGQRMETQYF.